One sample yielded the 8 T cell receptor beta chains listed below, sequenced in a study of T cell responses to AZD1222 COVID-19 vaccine. Generated by immunoSEQ multiplex PCR, the TCRdb table keeps only in-frame clones and is missing some. Of 65,000 to 85,000 clones in the sample, about 80% were seen once. The sample consisted of peripheral blood, taken 28 days after the second AZD1222 dose. These receptor sequences come from an adult who received the AZD1222 COVID-19 vaccine.

This chain connects TRBV5-6 to TRBJ2-3; 10 positions agree with TRBD2. Germline trimming cut 0 bases from V and 5 bases from J; bases unmatched to any gene: 3. From germline, CDR1 is SGHDT and CDR2 YYEEEE. This CDR3 has 15 residues. The CDR3 nucleotides are TGTGCCAGCAGCTTGGGAGCGGGGGGGCTAGATACGCAGTATTTT. This encodes CASSLGAGGLDTQYF.

The chain has TRBV9 and TRBJ1-2; the D gene is possibly TRBD1 (6 bases). Trimming pared 0 bases from V and 5 bases from J, leaving 14 bases between. Germline V gene sequence: CDR1 SGDLS, CDR2 YYNGEE. This CDR3 comprises 15 residues. CDR3 nucleotide sequence: TGTGCCAGCAGCGTAGGTGGGGGGCAGGCATATGGCTACACCTTC. Amino acids: CASSVGGGQAYGYTF.

The CDR3 spells CAWSSTLNQPQHF. The CDR3 nucleotides read TGTGCCTGGAGCTCCACCCTTAATCAGCCCCAGCATTTT. The chain links TRBV30 to TRBJ1-5; D call uncertain. The CDR3 covers 13 residues. Germline CDR1 and CDR2: GTSNPN and SVGIG (reference sequence). Trimming removed 3 bases from V and 4 bases from J, with 10 bases in between. Full variable domain (rest looked up from reference TRBV30 and TRBJ1-5): SQTIHQWPATLVQPVGSPLSLECTVEGTSNPNLYWYRQAAGRGLQLLFYSVGIGQISSEVPQNLSASRPQDRQFILSSKKLLLSDSGFYLCAWSSTLNQPQHFGDGTRLSIL.

CDR3 amino acids: CASSIGRGQGLMGNQPQHF. CDR3 DNA sequence: TGTGCCAGTAGTATAGGGAGGGGGCAAGGATTAATGGGCAATCAGCCCCAGCATTTT. The chain links TRBV19 to TRBJ1-5, with 7 bases aligning to TRBD1. There are 19 residues in the CDR3. V lost 1 base, J lost 2 bases, and 14 bases stayed unmatched. CDR1 is LNHDA, CDR2 SQIVND, per germline (reference sequence). The full variable domain, in which reference TRBV19 and TRBJ1-5 provide the parts outside the CDR3, is DGGITQSPKYLFRKEGQNVTLSCEQNLNHDAMYWYRQDPGQGLRLIYYSQIVNDFQKGDIAEGYSVSREKKESFPLTVTSAQKNPTAFYLCASSIGRGQGLMGNQPQHFGDGTRLSIL.

The chain joins TRBV5-6 to TRBJ1-4, with TRBD1 matching over 7 bases. V lost 4 bases, J lost 4 bases, and 10 bases stayed unmatched. The CDR3 covers 16 residues. CDR1 and CDR2 from the germline V gene are SGHDT and YYEEEE. CDR3 DNA sequence: TGTGCCAGCAGCCAAGGGACCGGGACAGTTAATGAAAAACTGTTTTTT. Translated: CASSQGTGTVNEKLFF.

The chain couples TRBV4-2 to TRBJ2-6; D is possibly TRBD1 (6 bases). Trimming removed 4 bases from V and 3 bases from J, with 13 bases in between. Germline V gene data show CDR1 as LGHNA and CDR2 as YNFKEQ. There are 16 residues in the CDR3. The CDR3 nucleotides read TGTGCCAGCAGCCCTGGGGGCGGGTATGGGGCCAACGTCCTGACTTTC. Encoded protein: CASSPGGGYGANVLTF.

The V gene is TRBV5-4, the J gene TRBJ2-7; weak D call: TRBD1 (6 bases). The CDR3 is 12 amino acids. V was clipped by 4 bases and J by 4 bases, with 9 bases between them. Germline V gene data show CDR1 as SGHNT and CDR2 as YYREEE (reference sequence). CDR3 sequence: CASSTDSYEQYF. For the CDR3, the DNA is TGTGCCAGCAGCACGGACAGTTACGAGCAGTACTTC. The full variable domain, rest sourced from reference TRBV5-4 and TRBJ2-7, is ETGVTQSPTHLIKTRGQQVTLRCSSQSGHNTVSWYQQALGQGPQFIFQYYREEENGRGNFPPRFSGLQFPNYSSELNVNALELDDSALYLCASSTDSYEQYFGPGTRLTVT.

This chain connects TRBV7-2 to TRBJ2-1, with TRBD2 identical over 7 bases. CDR3 length equals 16 residues. J lost 6 bases, V lost 4 bases, and 12 bases had no gene match. Per the germline V gene, CDR1 is SGHTA and CDR2 is FQGNSA. This chain's CDR3 is CASSSTRDYPSNEQFF. As DNA, the CDR3 is TGTGCCAGCAGCTCCACCCGGGACTACCCGTCCAATGAGCAGTTCTTC.